This T cell receptor beta chain derives from a study of cytomegalovirus exposure and HLA in healthy donors. Study at large: Earlier, 150 million to 200 million T cells were analyzed, and some 120 million unique TCR beta sequences were found among them.

Use of 60 Vbeta and 13 Jbeta primers characterized the PCR. The assay was immunoSEQ multiplex PCR, and TCRdb's table has in-frame clones only and misses some. The sample includes more than 110,000 clones, roughly 76% of them seen just once. Whole-study results and caveats: According to a later analysis, most TCR beta chains associated with CMV appeared HLA-restricted. Links to common viral pathogens appeared, in a later analysis, for several of the most significant clusters. Researchers had no immune exposure information except CMV serostatus available.

Germline V gene data show CDR1 as SGDLS and CDR2 as YYNGEE. CDR3 length: 14 residues. The V end was cut by 0 bases, the J end by 3 bases, with 6 bases between. A word on this clone: The antigen remains unidentified.

The TCR originated in a human donor in good health. This chain uses TRBV9 with TRBJ2-2; D unresolved. Sequenced: PBMCs. The CDR3 protein is CASSVGVHTGELFF. DNA of the CDR3: TGTGCCAGCAGCGTAGGAGTACACACCGGGGAGCTGTTTTTT.